This TCR beta chain was documented in a study of cytomegalovirus exposure and HLA in healthy donors. Study-level findings and limits: The likely explanation for a cluster of highly shared sequence variants was sequencing artifact.

Comments on this clone: What it binds is not known.

The V segment lost 5 bases and the J segment 7 bases; nucleotides outside the gene matches: 7. The CDR3 loop spans 13 amino acids. CDR1 is SEHNR and CDR2 is FQNEAQ in the germline V gene (reference sequence). Primers: 60 Vbeta forward and 13 Jbeta reverse. Sequencing used immunoSEQ multiplex PCR; TCRdb keeps in-frame clones, though not all of them. Of under 140,000 clones listed, approximately 82% are singletons. The sequence was collected from a man aged 25 to 45 in good health and CMV-seropositive. The sample comprised PBMCs. The chain joins TRBV7-9 to TRBJ1-1; 7 bases align to TRBD1. CDR3 protein: CASSRTGTVEAFF. The CDR3 region has the DNA TGTGCCAGCAGCAGAACCGGGACAGTTGAAGCTTTCTTT.